This is a list of T cell receptor beta chains from one sample in a study of cytomegalovirus exposure and HLA in healthy donors. Sequencing used immunoSEQ multiplex PCR; TCRdb keeps in-frame clones, though not all of them. The sample shows approximately 160,000 clones, about four fifths of them seen only once. Input material: PBMCs. Receptor source: a male donor in good health and CMV-seropositive. Both conserved end residues are part of each CDR3. The order of the fields is V gene, J gene, D gene, clone size, CDR3 protein, CDR3 DNA. D genes are given only for firm matches. Clone size is shown for a subset of rows, as once, few, many or a class of expanded clone.

>TRBV5-1|TRBJ1-4|.|.
CASSITGNTNEKLFF
TGCGCCAGCAGCATCACAGGGAATACTAATGAAAAACTGTTTTTT
>TRBV2|TRBJ1-3|TRBD1|.
CASGGGTGNSGNTIYF
TGTGCCAGCGGAGGCGGGACAGGGAACTCTGGAAACACCATATATTTT
>TRBV12-5|TRBJ2-1|.|.
CASEEGGQQFF
TGTGCTAGTGAGGAGGGGGGGCAGCAGTTCTTC
>TRBV11-2|TRBJ2-3|.|once
CASSLVGADTQYF
TGTGCCAGCAGCTTAGTAGGGGCAGATACGCAGTATTTT
>TRBV5-1|TRBJ2-3|.|.
CASSMGRKGSTDTQYF
TGCGCCAGCAGCATGGGGAGGAAAGGTAGCACAGATACGCAGTATTTT
>TRBV7-9|TRBJ2-7|TRBD2|once
CASSPGLAGADFYEQYF
TGTGCCAGCAGCCCCGGACTAGCGGGGGCCGATTTCTACGAGCAGTACTTC
>TRBV6-1|TRBJ2-7|TRBD1|.
CASSVRTGIYEQYF
TGTGCCAGCAGTGTCAGGACAGGGATCTACGAGCAGTACTTC
>TRBV5-6|TRBJ2-7|.|few
CASSLPQDFSYEQYF
TGTGCCAGCAGCTTACCACAGGATTTCTCCTACGAGCAGTACTTC
>TRBV25-1|TRBJ1-1|.|.
CASSRTARDTEAFF
TGTGCCAGCAGCAGGACAGCCAGGGACACTGAAGCTTTCTTT
>TRBV29-1|TRBJ1-1|.|.
CAGQGLSTEAFF
TGCGCGGGGCAGGGATTAAGCACTGAAGCTTTCTTT
>TRBV5-5|TRBJ2-2|.|.
CASSFPGKNTGELFF
TGTGCCAGCAGCTTTCCAGGGAAGAACACCGGGGAGCTGTTTTTT
>TRBV27|TRBJ2-2|TRBD1|.
CASGETGVAGELFF
TGTGCCAGCGGGGAGACAGGGGTCGCCGGGGAGCTGTTTTTT
>TRBV7-3|TRBJ2-3|TRBD1|.
CASSEQGSADTQYF
TGTGCCAGCAGCGAACAGGGGTCGGCAGATACGCAGTATTTT
>TRBV6-6|TRBJ2-2|TRBD2|.
CASRGLAGRHTGELFF
TGTGCCAGCAGAGGACTAGCGGGGCGCCACACCGGGGAGCTGTTTTTT
>TRBV30|TRBJ2-1|.|.
CALIRGSSYNEQFF
TGTGCCTTAATACGGGGGAGCTCCTACAATGAGCAGTTCTTC
>TRBV5-6|TRBJ1-2|.|.
CASSYGGQGYGGYTF
TGTGCCAGCAGCTATGGTGGGCAGGGGTACGGTGGCTACACCTTC
>TRBV19|TRBJ1-5|TRBD1|.
CASSPTNFQGQANQPQHF
TGTGCCAGTAGTCCCACAAACTTTCAGGGACAGGCTAATCAGCCCCAGCATTTT
>TRBV7-2|TRBJ2-3|TRBD2|.
CASSLGTSGGTDTQYF
TGTGCCAGCAGCTTAGGGACTAGCGGGGGCACAGATACGCAGTATTTT
>TRBV13|TRBJ1-1|.|.
CASSALAGGNTEAFF
TGTGCCAGCAGCGCGTTAGCGGGGGGGAACACTGAAGCTTTCTTT
>TRBV5-1|TRBJ1-1|TRBD1|.
CASSRTGAPESTEAFF
TGCGCCAGCAGTCGGACAGGGGCCCCGGAGAGCACTGAAGCTTTCTTT
>TRBV9|TRBJ1-2|.|once
CASSVMSGNYGYTF
TGTGCCAGCAGCGTAATGTCAGGAAACTATGGCTACACCTTC
>TRBV6-6|TRBJ2-7|TRBD2|.
CASKREGTGEQYF
TGTGCCAGCAAAAGGGAGGGTACGGGCGAGCAGTACTTC
>TRBV13|TRBJ2-1|TRBD2|.
CASSLLGSGGSNEQFF
TGTGCCAGCAGCTTACTCGGAAGCGGGGGGTCCAATGAGCAGTTCTTC
>TRBV7-9|TRBJ2-5|.|.
CASSVQEGGKTQYF
TGTGCCAGCAGCGTACAGGAGGGTGGAAAGACCCAGTACTTC
>TRBV9|TRBJ2-1|TRBD2|.
CASSVVGTSGNEQFF
TGTGCCAGCAGCGTAGTCGGGACTAGCGGCAATGAGCAGTTCTTC
>TRBV5-6|TRBJ1-5|TRBD1|.
CASSLTGTGGQPQHF
TGTGCCAGCAGCTTGACTGGGACAGGAGGTCAGCCCCAGCATTTT
>TRBV11-2|TRBJ2-5|TRBD1|.
CASSRDRGRETQYF
TGTGCCAGCAGCCGGGACAGGGGGCGAGAGACCCAGTACTTC
>TRBV2|TRBJ2-1|TRBD2|.
CASSEARGFTDEQFF
TGTGCCAGCAGTGAAGCGCGGGGGTTTACGGATGAGCAGTTCTTC
>TRBV30|TRBJ1-2|.|.
CASSPAGYDGYTF
TGTGCCTCATCCCCCGCAGGGTATGATGGCTACACCTTC
>TRBV9|TRBJ2-5|.|.
CASSVAEQGETQYF
TGTGCCAGCAGCGTAGCAGAACAGGGTGAGACCCAGTACTTC
>TRBV30|TRBJ1-1|TRBD1|few
CAWSQGDTEAFF
TGTGCCTGGAGTCAGGGGGACACTGAAGCTTTCTTT
>TRBV4-3|TRBJ2-1|TRBD1|.
CASSQGVGGQGQFF
TGCGCCAGCAGCCAGGGGGTGGGCGGACAGGGGCAGTTCTTC
>TRBV18|TRBJ1-3|.|.
CASSPPLGLGGNTIYF
TGTGCCAGCTCACCACCACTGGGGCTTGGCGGAAACACCATATATTTT
>TRBV6-1|TRBJ2-7|.|.
CASSEAGDNYEQYF
TGTGCCAGCAGTGAAGCGGGGGACAATTACGAGCAGTACTTC
>TRBV4-2|TRBJ2-3|.|.
CASSQGLAARRTDTQYF
TGTGCCAGCAGCCAGGGATTAGCGGCCCGACGCACAGATACGCAGTATTTT
>TRBV28|TRBJ1-6|TRBD1|.
CASSLGPGQENSPLHF
TGTGCCAGCAGTTTAGGGCCGGGACAGGAAAATTCACCCCTCCACTTT
>TRBV6-1|TRBJ2-3|.|.
CASRRHDSDTQYF
TGTGCCAGTCGACGGCATGACTCAGATACGCAGTATTTT
>TRBV6-5|TRBJ1-2|.|.
CASSYPLTGRYGYTF
TGTGCCAGCAGTTACCCATTAACAGGGAGATACGGCTACACCTTC